This TCR beta chain was found in a study of blood T cell repertoires in COVID-19. Study information: T cells, B-cell-depleted T cells, or PBMCs provided the cDNA or gDNA that served as material.

Germline V gene data show CDR1 as SGDLS and CDR2 as YYNGEE. This CDR3 region has 15 residues. Trimming removed 0 bases at V and 4 bases at J, with 10 bases between. Here immunoSEQ multiplex PCR was the method, and the copy in TCRdb shows in-frame clones only, minus some. The sample holds roughly 250,000 clones; more than 85% are singletons and the top ten take under 3%. Sequencing input: peripheral blood. The chain is built from TRBV9 and TRBJ2-2; D is unresolved. The source of this sequence is a young adult with COVID-19, enrolled during active disease. Here the CDR3 DNA reads TGTGCCAGCAGCGTAGCTTGGGCCATCACCGGGGAGCTGTTTTTT. Its translation is CASSVAWAITGELFF.